The rows below give T cell receptor beta chains drawn from one sample of a study of shared clonotypes between healthy human individuals. Sequenced by immunoSEQ multiplex PCR; TCRdb stores in-frame clones only, minus some. The table records 400,000 to 600,000 clones, 70% to 80% of them present only once. The sequencing input was PBMCs. These receptor sequences come from a woman in her forties in good health. Some clones in this sample may be carry-over from other donors' samples. CDR3s leave out the opening cysteine and the closing phenylalanine or tryptophan. Fields, in order: V gene, CDR3 protein.

V: TRBV7-3
CDR3: ASSFWGGSPDTQY

V: TRBV7-9
CDR3: ASSPGTSVSQETQY

V: TRBV6-1
CDR3: ASSEGGTPYEQF

V: TRBV11-2
CDR3: ASIASGAGELF

V: TRBV15
CDR3: ATSRGREYEQY

V: TRBV7-3
CDR3: ASSPAGVGTSDTDTQY

V: TRBV2
CDR3: ASSALGQGSIQF

V: TRBV19
CDR3: ASKTGLGGTGELF

V: TRBV4-2
CDR3: ASSQVGTRSGEQF

V: TRBV4-1
CDR3: ASSQDPQGYSPLH

V: TRBV4-1
CDR3: ASSQQDWGRPTAGVAKNIQY